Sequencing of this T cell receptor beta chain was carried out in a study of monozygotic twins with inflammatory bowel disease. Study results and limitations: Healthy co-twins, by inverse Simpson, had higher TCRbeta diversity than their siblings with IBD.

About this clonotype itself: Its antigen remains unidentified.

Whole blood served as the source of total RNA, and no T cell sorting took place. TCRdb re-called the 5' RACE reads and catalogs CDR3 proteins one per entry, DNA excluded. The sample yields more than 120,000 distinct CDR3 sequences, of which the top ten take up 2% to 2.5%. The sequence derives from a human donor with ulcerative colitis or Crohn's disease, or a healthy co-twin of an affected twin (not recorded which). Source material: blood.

CDR3 sequence reads: CASSLFSGQANTGELFF. V gene TRBV5-5 combines with J gene TRBJ2-2; the D call from TCRdb, TRBD1, cannot be confirmed without DNA. Germline values: CDR1 SGHKS, CDR2 YYEKEE (reference sequence). This CDR3 spans 17 amino acids.